Each of the 4 T cell receptor beta chains below was sequenced from the same sample in a study of T cells after yellow fever vaccination. TCRdb recomputed calls from the 5' RACE reads with MiXCR, one row per CDR3 protein. The data show about 500,000 distinct CDR3 sequences, with roughly 17% seen just once and 15% to 20% held by the top ten. The sequencing here drew on PBMCs, taken 5 days after the first yellow fever vaccination. These receptors all stem from a man aged 18 to 29 who received the YFV17D yellow fever vaccine.

This clonotype has just a few counts. This rearrangement joins TRBV7-2 to TRBJ1-5; D is undetermined. The CDR3 sequence is 14 residues long. Germline V gene data show CDR1 as SGHTA and CDR2 as FQGNSA. Trimming stripped 3 bases from V and 3 bases from J, with 9 bases between. This CDR3 reads CASSFTRDNQPQHF. The DNA for the CDR3 is TGTGCCAGCAGCTTCACAAGGGACAATCAGCCCCAGCATTTT.

The chain links TRBV6-1 to TRBJ1-5; D not certain. With 6 bases removed from V and 11 bases from J, the gap between germline ends came to 20 bases. The CDR3 is 14 amino acids. From germline, CDR1 is MNHNS and CDR2 SASEGT. CDR3 nucleotide sequence: TGTGCCAGCAGCTGGTTTGATGGCAGCGGGGCCCAGCATTTT. Protein product: CASSWFDGSGAQHF.

V gene TRBV18 combines with J gene TRBJ1-2, with TRBD1 matching 10 bases. CDR3 length: 21 amino acids. CDR1 is KGHSH and CDR2 is LQKENI in the germline V gene. After removal of 3 bases from V and 4 bases from J, the junction contained 23 bases not matched to a gene. The CDR3 protein is CASSPTTSLGQGLVAVYGYTF. The CDR3 DNA follows: TGTGCCAGCTCACCCACGACGTCTTTGGGACAGGGGTTAGTGGCTGTCTATGGCTACACCTTC.

V gene TRBV3-1 combines with J gene TRBJ2-3; D is perhaps TRBD2 (6 bases). V was trimmed by 6 bases and J by 7 bases, leaving 23 bases between them. Germline CDR1 is LGHDT and CDR2 is YNNKEL (reference sequence). The CDR3 is 16 amino acids. The CDR3 is CASSPDYSGGLNTQYF. In DNA, the CDR3 is TGTGCCAGCAGTCCGGACTATAGCGGCGGATTGAATACGCAGTATTTT.